A selection of T cell receptor beta chains follows, all from one sample in a study of blood T cell repertoires in COVID-19. Libraries were prepared by immunoSEQ multiplex PCR; TCRdb keeps only in-frame clonotypes and omits some of them. The sample includes some 230,000 clones, approximately 83% of them seen just once. Sequencing was done on a sample of peripheral blood. All receptors derive from a woman between 45 and 65 years old with acute or convalescent COVID-19. The conserved cysteine and the conserved F or W are not part of the CDR3 here. Size is stated for part of the rows, as once, few or many counts, or as a class when the clone is expanded.

v_gene	abundance	j_gene	CDR3aa
TRBV11-1	.	TRBJ1-6	ASSLEGVSPLH
TRBV7-9	.	TRBJ2-3	ASSSDRRPTDTQY
TRBV6-1	few	TRBJ2-5	ASSEAAGGPETQY
TRBV6-5	.	TRBJ1-4	ASSRIGAFNEKLF
TRBV6-1	.	TRBJ2-2	ASSEGRGGANTGELF
TRBV28	few	TRBJ1-2	ASAPPAGDGYT
TRBV2	once	TRBJ2-1	ASTLEGRRFYNEQF
TRBV6-6	.	TRBJ1-4	ASSPAGQGYEKLF
TRBV3-1/TRBV3-2	few	TRBJ2-7	ASSPLGGYEQY
TRBV4-3	.	TRBJ2-5	ASSQEFATSGGHLFLETQY
TRBV6-2/TRBV6-3	few	TRBJ1-2	ASSLRTGGHYGYT
TRBV29-1	.	TRBJ2-7	SVEPTGDEQY
TRBV6-6	.	TRBJ1-3	ASSYGTVSGNTIY
TRBV6-5	.	TRBJ2-2	ASKPSGNTGELF
TRBV11-3	few	TRBJ1-3	ASSGGSGNTIY
TRBV3-1/TRBV3-2	.	TRBJ2-7	ASSLRQGRVYEQY
TRBV21-1	.	TRBJ2-5	ASSDRQGAWETQY
TRBV2	.	TRBJ2-5	AIGSWWRGTGEKTQY
TRBV2	.	TRBJ2-7	ASSGGQGGEQY
TRBV28	.	TRBJ1-5	ASSPYGLTQPQH
TRBV28	.	TRBJ1-2	ASSLMGQWPYGYT
TRBV7-7	once	TRBJ2-2	ASSILPGLAFGELF
TRBV7-2	.	TRBJ1-1	ASSLMGPNTEAF
TRBV19	.	TRBJ1-5	ASSSFQGYQPQH
TRBV11-2	.	TRBJ1-5	ASSQRDQPQH
TRBV5-1	.	TRBJ1-2	ASSLGTTSGYGYT
TRBV4-2	.	TRBJ2-1	ASEGQHNEQF
TRBV11-3	.	TRBJ2-5	ASSEGLGGTQY
TRBV11-2	.	TRBJ2-6	ASSPSFSGANVLT
TRBV28	.	TRBJ1-5	ASTSRPGGNQPQH
TRBV6-6	.	TRBJ1-6	ASSYKLTDQFTLH
TRBV24-1	.	TRBJ2-3	ATSEPTLQGTDTQY
TRBV29-1	.	TRBJ2-2	SGRTASNTGELF
TRBV19	.	TRBJ2-1	ASSMDSGFSYNEQF
TRBV15	few	TRBJ1-1	ATRAKTQYTEAF
TRBV4-2	.	TRBJ1-3	ASSPGGQFSGNTIY
TRBV7-8	.	TRBJ1-1	ASSPVPLRAF
TRBV3-1/TRBV3-2	.	TRBJ2-5	ASSPTPTSTPNETQY
TRBV7-3	.	TRBJ2-3	ASSLTSGSTDTQY
TRBV28	once	TRBJ1-2	ASTYQFGVGNYGYT
TRBV4-3	.	TRBJ1-2	ASSHALRTLEYGYT
TRBV13	.	TRBJ1-2	ASSPGTGLPGYT